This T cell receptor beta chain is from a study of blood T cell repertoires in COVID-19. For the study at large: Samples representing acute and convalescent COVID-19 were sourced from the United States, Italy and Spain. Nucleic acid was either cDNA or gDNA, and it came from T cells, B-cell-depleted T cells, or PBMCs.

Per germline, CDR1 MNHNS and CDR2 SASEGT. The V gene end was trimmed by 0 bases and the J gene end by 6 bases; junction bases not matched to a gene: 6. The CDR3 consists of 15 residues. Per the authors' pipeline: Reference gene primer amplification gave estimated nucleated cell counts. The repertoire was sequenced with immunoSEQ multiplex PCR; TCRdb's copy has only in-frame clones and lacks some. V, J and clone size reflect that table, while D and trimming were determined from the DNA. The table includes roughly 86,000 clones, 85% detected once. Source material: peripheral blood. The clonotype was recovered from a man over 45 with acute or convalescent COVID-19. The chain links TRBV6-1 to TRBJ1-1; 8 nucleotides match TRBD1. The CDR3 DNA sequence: TGTGCCAGCAGTGAAGCCGGACAGGGCGTCTCTGAAGCTTTCTTT. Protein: CASSEAGQGVSEAFF.